The 4 T cell receptor beta chains below were found in one sample sequenced in a study of shared clonotypes between healthy human individuals. Some clones are missing from TCRdb's copy, which holds only in-frame ones; the method was immunoSEQ multiplex PCR. The table lists hundreds of thousands of clones, 70% to 80% of them singletons. The sequenced material came from PBMCs. The source of these receptors is a woman aged 40 to 50 in good health. Some clones in this sample may be carry-over from other donors' samples.

Concerning this clone: Within the sample, other DNA sequences also encode this same CDR3. V is TRBV9 and J is TRBJ2-2, with D hard to call. V dropped 0 bases and J dropped 0 bases, with 3 bases sitting between them. The CDR3 totals 14 residues. Germline CDR1 reads SGDLS; CDR2 reads YYNGEE. The CDR3: CASSVVANTGELFF. CDR3 nucleotides: TGTGCCAGCAGCGTAGTGGCGAACACCGGGGAGCTGTTTTTT.

The V gene is TRBV6-1, the J gene TRBJ1-5; maybe TRBD1 (6 bases). The CDR3 has 13 amino acids. Germline lookup yields CDR1 MNHNS and CDR2 SASEGT. V was clipped by 4 bases and J by 6 bases, with 10 bases between them. CDR3 sequence: CASSGEQGQPQHF. The DNA of the CDR3 is TGTGCCAGCAGTGGCGAACAGGGTCAGCCCCAGCATTTT.

The CDR3: CASSIRGGDQPQHF. As DNA, the CDR3 is TGTGCCAGCAGCATCCGTGGGGGGGATCAGCCCCAGCATTTT. The chain links TRBV7-6 to TRBJ1-5; D is perhaps TRBD1 (5 bases). V was pared by 5 bases and J by 5 bases, with 13 bases between. CDR1 SGHVS and CDR2 FNYEAQ come from the germline V gene. CDR3 length: 14 amino acids.

V is TRBV7-3 and J is TRBJ1-1, with D possibly being TRBD1 (6 bases). V was trimmed by 5 bases and J by 3 bases, leaving 19 bases between them. CDR3 size: 16 residues. The germline CDR1 and CDR2 sequences are SGHTA and FQGTGA. CDR3 sequence reads: CASSPGHLLGDTEAFF. DNA of the CDR3: TGTGCCAGCAGCCCGGGACACCTCCTTGGGGACACTGAAGCTTTCTTT.